The sequence of this T cell receptor (beta chain) was determined in a study of cytomegalovirus exposure and HLA in healthy donors (TCRdb year 2017). Turning to the overall study: An earlier analysis of under 600 of the donors reported approximately 300 Gb of sequence data and 100 million to 140 million unique TCR beta sequences from roughly 180 million T cells. All discovery cohort repertoires had been generated using a single sequencing platform. Donor age, sex, ethnicity and CMV serostatus were collected together with the repertoire data. The study profiled the T cell repertoires of approximately 700 subjects by immunosequencing and related them to cytomegalovirus serostatus. Roughly 320 gigabases of sequencing data and approximately 91 million unique TCR sequences made up an early release that covered around 640 HLA-typed donors. Rather than drawing on any new phenotypic data, the later analysis identified candidate immune exposures from TCR beta sequences and the way those sequences occurred across donors. Genome-wide SNP genotypes for about 60% of the roughly 700 donors were used in a later genetic analysis, which treated that subset as a discovery cohort. Across approximately 420 genotyped donors of the cohort, an average of approximately 220,000 unique TCR beta nucleotide sequences per donor were sequenced, and roughly 17% of those sequences were non-productive. Four to six DR-DQ haplotypes were handled as single units for association and clustering, since linkage in the cohort was strong. The aim of the study was to test whether cataloging public T cell receptors could identify signatures of past pathogen exposure. Among the roughly 390 genotyped donors, around 81% belonged to the genetic ancestry cluster associated with self-reported Caucasian donors. Typing coverage varied by locus: about 620-640 donors for A, B, C, DRB1 and DQB1; roughly 520 for DQA1; over 600 for DPA1; 450 to 480 for DPB1. Along with the approximately 700-subject first cohort, a separate validation cohort of over 90 different subjects was used. HLA typing covered class I and class II loci at four-digit resolution. A later analysis re-examined previously published TCR beta repertoires from over 500 donors and added high-resolution HLA genotyping to investigate patterns of TCR occurrence. To predict cytomegalovirus infection status, the study combined high-throughput TCR immunosequencing, statistical association of individual TCRs with disease status, and machine learning. An earlier analysis of 587 of the donors used high-throughput TCR beta sequencing to judge whether each TCR beta V gene segment behaved as functional or pseudogenic. Overall study results and their limits: Because counts were too low, about 15 rarely observed V segments, including chromosome 9 orphons, were left out of the earlier analysis of some 640 of the donors. Because the 87-base-pair reads could not distinguish some IMGT-functional V segments, including TRBV6-2 and TRBV6-3, those segments were excluded. A few of the identified cytomegalovirus-associated TCR beta chains were confirmed in vitro to be specific for cytomegalovirus antigens. HLA typing was unavailable for some donors at each locus, so association tests used only the typed subset. A later genetic analysis reported fewer N-insertions in productive TCRs among donors in an Asian-associated ancestry cluster than the roughly 700-donor mean. Linkage disequilibrium might explain the correlated functional status among segregating V segments, but an unknown experimental factor could not be excluded. Assigning TCR associations to individual alleles was difficult when HLA alleles, especially DR and DQ, strongly co-occurred. A cluster of highly shared sequence variants was judged likely to be a technical artifact of the sequencing pipeline. The study listed 164 TCR beta chains as associated with cytomegalovirus. An association between a missense DCLRE1C variant and V-gene and J-gene trimming of TCR beta chains was found in a later genetic analysis and replicated in an independent cohort. The cohort was sequenced for TCR beta chains only, and without alpha or paired-chain data the features that could be detected were limited. In a later analysis, several top co-occurrence clusters were reported to appear linked to parvovirus B19, influenza, CMV and Epstein-Barr virus. In an earlier analysis of approximately 600 of the donors, most TCR beta V segments were observed in productive rearrangements about 87% or about 30% of the time, broadly matching IMGT annotations. The classifier was reported to diagnose cytomegalovirus status with high specificity and sensitivity in both the original and validation cohorts. For the cohort, immune exposure information was limited to CMV serostatus. Most TCR sequences were seen in very few donors, while some public TCRs were found in many individuals. A further reported finding was that TCR beta sequences accurately predicted the HLA-A and HLA-B alleles for most subjects in the first cohort. Most CMV-associated TCR beta chains appeared to be HLA-restricted in a later analysis, and the HLA associations seemed to be driven largely by CMV exposure. Compared with equally common non-associated chains, HLA-associated TCR beta chains in a later analysis were more clonally expanded and had lower generation probabilities. The presence/absence analyses assumed that sequencing depth was roughly uniform across donors, and that assumption may not be true. According to a later analysis, TCR association rates differed among HLA loci, with DRB1 alleles showing the most associated TCRs and HLA-C alleles showing the fewest. It was suggested by the authors that the approach could potentially be generalized to other disease states and immunological phenotypes. At a false discovery rate of 0.05, a later analysis linked around 17,000 TCR beta sequences to specific HLA alleles.

Trimming removed 3 bases from V and 2 bases from J; the gene matches leave 6 bases unexplained. CDR1 is given as MNHEY and CDR2 as SMNVEV, both from the germline V gene (reference sequence). The CDR3 contains 16 residues, cysteine and phenylalanine counted. Kept here is only the CDR3 DNA, which spans 48 bases and is read in frame from base 1. Library prep was done by the immunoSEQ multiplex PCR assay. A mixture of 60 forward primers for TCR Vbeta segments and 13 reverse primers for TCR Jbeta segments was used in the multiplex PCR. Amplification of the CDR3 region of rearranged TCR beta genes was performed with a multiplex PCR assay on genomic DNA. The amplified TCR beta libraries were sequenced on the Illumina HiSeq System as 87-base-pair reads. In the source study's methods: Across the roughly 640 repertoires, a later analysis counted roughly 84 million unique TCR beta chains, roughly 11 million of which were shared by at least two donors. To remove PCR and sequencing errors, raw reads were error-corrected and collapsed into unique sequences using a nearest-neighbor algorithm that merged closely related sequences. V, D and J gene segments were assigned by aligning CDR3 sequences to IMGT reference sequences. For a sequence to be retained, a match of at least six nucleotides was required to both a V gene segment and a J gene segment. A rearrangement was called productive if the CDR3 had no stop codons and remained in frame with V and J, and every other rearrangement was called non-productive. CDR3 was defined by IMGT convention, running from the second conserved V-encoded cysteine to the conserved J-encoded phenylalanine. In an earlier analysis of around 640 of the donors, sequences lacking an unambiguous match to a single V gene segment were excluded. In an earlier analysis of a few hundred of the donors, a V segment was called functional when productive rearrangements were above 56.7%, and segregating when the standard deviation between donors exceeded 5%. A statistical classification framework was built to diagnose cytomegalovirus status from the catalog of TCR beta chain sequences. V and J gene assignment, in a later analysis, came from comparing TCR nucleotide sequences with IMGT/GENE-DB human TR gene sequences. The TCRdist pipeline was used in a later analysis to assign CDR3 sequences and most-parsimonious VDJ recombination scenarios. A later analysis defined each TCR beta chain by its CDR3 amino acid sequence plus V-gene family, and excluded reads lacking a unique V-gene family. A later analysis removed roughly 590 highly shared, low-generation-probability nucleotide sequences to deal with suspected cross-contamination and a sequencing artifact. In a later analysis, a clonal expansion index for each public chain was calculated from normalized within-repertoire ranks of inferred template counts. Generation probabilities in a later analysis came from a VDJ recombination model fitted to out-of-frame rearrangements, and those results were checked against IGoR. Hypergeometric tests were used in a later analysis to score TCR-TCR, TCR-HLA and TCR-CMV co-occurrence, with a repertoire-size bias correction applied to the TCR pairs. In a later analysis, false discovery rates were estimated by permuting HLA or CMV assignments 20 times. A later analysis grouped co-occurring TCRs with DBSCAN, adding TCRdist sequence similarity when clustering within HLA-allele-positive subsets. Repertoires with fewer than 30,000 or more than 120,000 public chains were left out of co-occurrence clustering, as were about five repertoires with anomalous nucleotide sharing. TCRdb provides this immuneACCESS table in a form limited to in-frame rearrangements. Some clones are lacking; in checked studies, under half of them reflect an unresolved V gene, and why the rest are absent is not known. V and J calls and clone size follow that table, whereas D and trimming were derived from the DNA. In all, the sample holds approximately 150,000 clones, and approximately 67% of those were seen once. Roughly 6% of the sample comes from the top ten.

Comment on this clone: Its antigen specificity is not known. Qualities for individual bases were not recorded, and no much larger clone is one base off.

The cohort comprised around 690 healthy bone marrow donors. All cohort members were sampled while nominally healthy, although unrecorded immune exposures were likely present. The donor was CMV seronegative and belonged to the group of 352 seronegative cohort members. Every donor gave a peripheral blood sample, and the peripheral blood mononuclear cells from that sample were used for TCR beta sequencing. The Qiagen DNeasy Blood Extraction Kit was used to extract genomic DNA from the blood cell samples. The chain is made from TRBV27 and TRBJ1-2, with 10 middle bases fitting TRBD1. The sequence derives from a woman in her sixties in good health and CMV-seronegative. Sample: PBMCs. The nucleotides read TGTGCCAGCAGTTTGGACAGGGGGGCCCGAAACTATGGCTACACCTTC. This gives the protein CASSLDRGARNYGYTF.